Listed below are T cell receptor beta chains from one sample, sequenced in a study of OX40 agonist ivuxolimab in advanced cancers. TCRdb's copy holds only in-frame clones and misses some; the assay was immunoSEQ multiplex PCR. Among tens of thousands of clones listed, 92% were seen once. The sample here was CD4+ or CD8+ T cells sorted from blood, taken in a trial of the OX40 agonist ivuxolimab. The receptors come from an adult with an advanced solid tumor such as melanoma, head and neck, liver or kidney cancer. Each CDR3 is given with its conserved first and last residue. Fields, in order: CDR3 DNA, CDR3 protein, J gene, D gene, clone size, V gene. D genes are given only for firm matches. Only part of the rows carry a size: once, few, many, or a class if the clone is expanded.

DNA: TGTGCCAGTAGTATGGGACACCTAAACACCGGGGAGCTGTTTTTT
CDR3: CASSMGHLNTGELFF
J: TRBJ2-2
D: .
size: once
V: TRBV19

DNA: TGTGCCAGCAGCAGGTGGGGGGGGCAAGATACGCAGTATTTT
CDR3: CASSRWGGQDTQYF
J: TRBJ2-3
D: .
size: .
V: TRBV5-8

DNA: TGTGCCAGTAGTATAGGGAGGTATGAGCAGTTCTTC
CDR3: CASSIGRYEQFF
J: TRBJ2-1
D: .
size: .
V: TRBV19

DNA: TGTGCCAGCAGTTTAGGGCTAGCGGCCGCGAACACCGGGGAGCTGTTTTTT
CDR3: CASSLGLAAANTGELFF
J: TRBJ2-2
D: TRBD2
size: .
V: TRBV27

DNA: TGTGCCTGTTCAGGGGGCGATTACAATGAGCAGTTCTTC
CDR3: CACSGGDYNEQFF
J: TRBJ2-1
D: TRBD1
size: medium-sized
V: TRBV6-6

DNA: TGTGCCAGCATCTCGACAGATACGCAGTATTTT
CDR3: CASISTDTQYF
J: TRBJ2-3
D: .
size: .
V: TRBV7-9

DNA: TGTGCCAGCAGTATAAATCTTAGACGGGATGACTACGAGCAGTACTTC
CDR3: CASSINLRRDDYEQYF
J: TRBJ2-7
D: .
size: .
V: TRBV28

DNA: TGTGCCAGCAGTCGCCCGGGACGGACCTACGAGCAGTACTTC
CDR3: CASSRPGRTYEQYF
J: TRBJ2-7
D: .
size: .
V: TRBV6-1

DNA: TGTGCCAGCAATTGGGTCGGGCAGCCCCAGCATTTT
CDR3: CASNWVGQPQHF
J: TRBJ1-5
D: .
size: .
V: TRBV2

DNA: TGTGCCAGCAGACCCCTCGACGGGGTTAGAAATCAGCCCCAGCATTTT
CDR3: CASRPLDGVRNQPQHF
J: TRBJ1-5
D: .
size: .
V: TRBV27

DNA: TGTGCCAGCAGTGGTTGGGGACAGGGTCTAGAGACCCAGTACTTC
CDR3: CASSGWGQGLETQYF
J: TRBJ2-5
D: TRBD1
size: .
V: TRBV2

DNA: TGCGCCAGCAGCTTGCTCGGGACAGGGGATCCAGATACGCAGTATTTT
CDR3: CASSLLGTGDPDTQYF
J: TRBJ2-3
D: TRBD1
size: .
V: TRBV5-1

DNA: TGTGCCAGCAGCTTAGGCGCAGAGGGCGGCTACACCTTC
CDR3: CASSLGAEGGYTF
J: TRBJ1-2
D: .
size: .
V: TRBV7-9

DNA: TGCGCCAGCAGCTTCCGGGACAGGGGTCAAGAGACCCAGTACTTC
CDR3: CASSFRDRGQETQYF
J: TRBJ2-5
D: TRBD1
size: .
V: TRBV5-1

DNA: TGCAGCGTGAGGGCAGAGATTCCCTATGGCTACACCTTC
CDR3: CSVRAEIPYGYTF
J: TRBJ1-2
D: .
size: .
V: TRBV29-1

DNA: TGTGCCAGCAGCTTGGACAGCGACAATGAGCAGTTCTTC
CDR3: CASSLDSDNEQFF
J: TRBJ2-1
D: .
size: .
V: TRBV11-2

DNA: TGTGCCAGCACCACTCCCGGCCGCTCAAACACCGGGGAGCTGTTTTTT
CDR3: CASTTPGRSNTGELFF
J: TRBJ2-2
D: .
size: .
V: TRBV11-3

DNA: TGCAGCGTCACCCGCTGGAAGTTGGAATACAATGAGCAGTTCTTC
CDR3: CSVTRWKLEYNEQFF
J: TRBJ2-1
D: .
size: .
V: TRBV29-1

DNA: TGTGCCAGCAGCTTAGAGGCGGCGGGTTTTGGCCCAGATACGCAGTATTTT
CDR3: CASSLEAAGFGPDTQYF
J: TRBJ2-3
D: .
size: .
V: TRBV11-2

DNA: TGTGCCAGCAGCAAAGCGTCGGGGGGCACCGGGGAGCTGTTTTTT
CDR3: CASSKASGGTGELFF
J: TRBJ2-2
D: .
size: .
V: TRBV21-1

DNA: TGCGCCAGCAGCGAGGGGGGGTCCTACAATGAGCAGTTCTTC
CDR3: CASSEGGSYNEQFF
J: TRBJ2-1
D: .
size: .
V: TRBV5-1

DNA: TGTGCCAGCCTGGGGGGTAATTCACCCCTCCACTTT
CDR3: CASLGGNSPLHF
J: TRBJ1-6
D: .
size: once
V: TRBV6-1

DNA: TGTGCCAGCAGCGAGCGGGTCCTTAGCTCCTACGAGCAGTACTTC
CDR3: CASSERVLSSYEQYF
J: TRBJ2-7
D: .
size: .
V: TRBV7-8

DNA: TGTGCCAGCAGCTTCGGGGGGAGGGCAGGCGGGGAGCTGTTTTTT
CDR3: CASSFGGRAGGELFF
J: TRBJ2-2
D: TRBD2
size: .
V: TRBV27

DNA: TGTGCCAGCGGGGGTGATACGGACAGCAACACTGAAGCTTTCTTT
CDR3: CASGGDTDSNTEAFF
J: TRBJ1-1
D: .
size: .
V: TRBV28

DNA: TGCAGCGTCGCGTCGGAGGGCAACTCTGGAAACACCATATATTTT
CDR3: CSVASEGNSGNTIYF
J: TRBJ1-3
D: .
size: .
V: TRBV29-1

DNA: TGTGCCAGCAGCTTGGGTACAGGGACCGGGGAGCTGTTTTTT
CDR3: CASSLGTGTGELFF
J: TRBJ2-2
D: .
size: .
V: TRBV7-9

DNA: TGTGCCTGGAGTGTATTTGAGGGCCAGCCCCAGCATTTT
CDR3: CAWSVFEGQPQHF
J: TRBJ1-5
D: .
size: .
V: TRBV30

DNA: TGTGCCAGCAGCTTAGGCTCAGGACTAGGATTGTATGAGCAGTTCTTC
CDR3: CASSLGSGLGLYEQFF
J: TRBJ2-1
D: TRBD2
size: once
V: TRBV13

DNA: TGTGCCAGACCTAAAAGCAATCAGCCCCAGCATTTT
CDR3: CARPKSNQPQHF
J: TRBJ1-5
D: .
size: .
V: TRBV12-1

DNA: TGTGCCAGCAGCTGGGACAGGGGGCATGAAAAACTGTTTTTT
CDR3: CASSWDRGHEKLFF
J: TRBJ1-4
D: TRBD1
size: .
V: TRBV7-9

DNA: TGTGCCAGCAGCAGGGCTCAGGAGACAGATACGCAGTATTTT
CDR3: CASSRAQETDTQYF
J: TRBJ2-3
D: .
size: medium-sized
V: TRBV21-1

DNA: TGTGCCAGTAGCCCAAACGGGGCAGGACCCTACGAGCAGTACTTC
CDR3: CASSPNGAGPYEQYF
J: TRBJ2-7
D: .
size: few
V: TRBV19

DNA: TGTGCCAGTAGTATAAGTGGGGGGTTGGCCAAAAACATTCAGTACTTC
CDR3: CASSISGGLAKNIQYF
J: TRBJ2-4
D: .
size: .
V: TRBV19

DNA: TGCGCCAGCAGCTTGGGGGTAGCGGACACTGAAGCTTTCTTT
CDR3: CASSLGVADTEAFF
J: TRBJ1-1
D: .
size: .
V: TRBV5-1

DNA: TGTGCCAGCGGAAGGACAGGGTGGCATGAGCAGTTCTTC
CDR3: CASGRTGWHEQFF
J: TRBJ2-1
D: .
size: .
V: TRBV21-1

DNA: TGTGCCAGTAGTAGGGACGGTAATAGCAATCAGCCCCAGCATTTT
CDR3: CASSRDGNSNQPQHF
J: TRBJ1-5
D: .
size: few
V: TRBV19

DNA: TGTGCTAGCAGCTTAGAACTAGCGGGCACAGATACGCAGTATTTT
CDR3: CASSLELAGTDTQYF
J: TRBJ2-3
D: TRBD2
size: .
V: TRBV7-7

DNA: TGTGCCAGCAGTTACCAGGGTTTTACAGATACGCAGTATTTT
CDR3: CASSYQGFTDTQYF
J: TRBJ2-3
D: .
size: .
V: TRBV27

DNA: TGTGCCATCAGTACTATTTCGGGGTCTAGCGGGGACTACGAGCAGTACTTC
CDR3: CAISTISGSSGDYEQYF
J: TRBJ2-7
D: TRBD2
size: .
V: TRBV10-3

DNA: TGTGCCAGCAGCCACAGCGGGACTAGCGGGCGCCGAACCTACAATGAGCAGTTCTTC
CDR3: CASSHSGTSGRRTYNEQFF
J: TRBJ2-1
D: TRBD2
size: .
V: TRBV7-2

DNA: TGTGCCAGTAGTATTCCCGGGACAGGAGTCTACGAGCAGTACTTC
CDR3: CASSIPGTGVYEQYF
J: TRBJ2-7
D: TRBD1
size: .
V: TRBV19

DNA: TGTGCCAGCAGTCGAGGACTAGCGGATAACAATGAGCAGTTCTTC
CDR3: CASSRGLADNNEQFF
J: TRBJ2-1
D: TRBD2
size: .
V: TRBV28

DNA: TGTGCCAGCAGCTTAAGGTTAGCGACAGGGCGAAATGAGCAGTTCTTC
CDR3: CASSLRLATGRNEQFF
J: TRBJ2-1
D: TRBD1
size: .
V: TRBV11-1

DNA: TGTGCCAGCAGTCTCCCCTCTTCGGAGCAGTACTTC
CDR3: CASSLPSSEQYF
J: TRBJ2-7
D: .
size: few
V: TRBV27

DNA: TGTGCCACCGGGACAGGTCCCATGACCACTGAAGCTTTCTTT
CDR3: CATGTGPMTTEAFF
J: TRBJ1-1
D: TRBD1
size: .
V: TRBV2

DNA: TGTGCCACCCGACAGGCCCTCTACAATGAGCAGTTCTTC
CDR3: CATRQALYNEQFF
J: TRBJ2-1
D: .
size: .
V: TRBV10-3

DNA: TGTGCCATCAGTGTAGATACAAGCCTTGAGCAGTTCTTC
CDR3: CAISVDTSLEQFF
J: TRBJ2-1
D: .
size: .
V: TRBV10-3

DNA: TGTGCCAGCAGTCCGACTAGCACAGATACGCAGTATTTT
CDR3: CASSPTSTDTQYF
J: TRBJ2-3
D: .
size: .
V: TRBV27

DNA: TGTGCCAGCAGCTTAGCGGGTCGGGGGCCGGACTATGGCTACACCTTC
CDR3: CASSLAGRGPDYGYTF
J: TRBJ1-2
D: .
size: .
V: TRBV7-9

DNA: TGTGCCAGCAGTTTATGGGGCGCCGAGCAGTTCTTC
CDR3: CASSLWGAEQFF
J: TRBJ2-1
D: .
size: once
V: TRBV27

DNA: TGCGCCAGCAGTGTGATAGCGGGATCGGTTGAGCAGTTCTTC
CDR3: CASSVIAGSVEQFF
J: TRBJ2-1
D: TRBD2
size: .
V: TRBV10-2

DNA: TGTGCCAGTAGTGGGTGGGGACAGGGACACTACGAGCAGTACTTC
CDR3: CASSGWGQGHYEQYF
J: TRBJ2-7
D: TRBD1
size: .
V: TRBV19

DNA: TGTGCCAGCAGTTTAAGGTGGGGATCGAATTCACCCCTCCACTTT
CDR3: CASSLRWGSNSPLHF
J: TRBJ1-6
D: .
size: .
V: TRBV27

DNA: TGTGCCAGCAGCTTAGTCTCTGACGAGCAGTACTTC
CDR3: CASSLVSDEQYF
J: TRBJ2-7
D: .
size: .
V: TRBV7-9

DNA: TGCAGCGTCGCGACGGGTCAAAGGTCCTACAATGAGCAGTTCTTC
CDR3: CSVATGQRSYNEQFF
J: TRBJ2-1
D: .
size: .
V: TRBV29-1

DNA: TGTGCCAGCAGCGAGCCACAGGGATCTAGCGGGAGCCCAGCAGATACGCAGTATTTT
CDR3: CASSEPQGSSGSPADTQYF
J: TRBJ2-3
D: TRBD2
size: .
V: TRBV9

DNA: TGCGCCAGCAATGAAGGGTCCACCGGGGAGCTGTTTTTT
CDR3: CASNEGSTGELFF
J: TRBJ2-2
D: .
size: .
V: TRBV10-1

DNA: TGTGCCACGGCGAGGGGGACCGGGGAGCTGTTTTTT
CDR3: CATARGTGELFF
J: TRBJ2-2
D: .
size: .
V: TRBV19

DNA: TGTGCCAGCAGCCTCGACCTAGGACTAGCTCCGCAGTATTTT
CDR3: CASSLDLGLAPQYF
J: TRBJ2-3
D: TRBD2
size: .
V: TRBV7-2